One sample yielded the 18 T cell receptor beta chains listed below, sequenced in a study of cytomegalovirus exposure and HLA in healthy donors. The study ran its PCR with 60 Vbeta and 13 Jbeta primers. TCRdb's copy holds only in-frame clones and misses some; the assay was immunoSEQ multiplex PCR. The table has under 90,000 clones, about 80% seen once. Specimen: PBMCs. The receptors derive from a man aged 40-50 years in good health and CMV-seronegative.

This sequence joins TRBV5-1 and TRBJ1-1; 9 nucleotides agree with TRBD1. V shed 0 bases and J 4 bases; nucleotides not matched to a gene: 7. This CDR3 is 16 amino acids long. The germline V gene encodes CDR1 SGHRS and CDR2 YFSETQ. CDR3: CASSLAPTGGATEAFF. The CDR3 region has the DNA TGCGCCAGCAGCTTGGCCCCGACAGGGGGGGCCACTGAAGCTTTCTTT.

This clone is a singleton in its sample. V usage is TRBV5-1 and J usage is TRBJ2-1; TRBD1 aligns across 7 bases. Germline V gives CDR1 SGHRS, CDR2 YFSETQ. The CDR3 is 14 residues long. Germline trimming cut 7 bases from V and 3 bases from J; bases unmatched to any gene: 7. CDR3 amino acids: CASGAGTVYNEQFF. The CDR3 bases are TGCGCCAGCGGAGCCGGGACAGTCTACAATGAGCAGTTCTTC.

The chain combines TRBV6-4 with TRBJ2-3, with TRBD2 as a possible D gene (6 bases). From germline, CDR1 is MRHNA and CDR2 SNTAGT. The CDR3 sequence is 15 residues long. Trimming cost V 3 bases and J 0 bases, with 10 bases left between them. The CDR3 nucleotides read TGTGCCAGCAGTGAGGGGGACTTGAGCACAGATACGCAGTATTTT. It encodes CASSEGDLSTDTQYF.

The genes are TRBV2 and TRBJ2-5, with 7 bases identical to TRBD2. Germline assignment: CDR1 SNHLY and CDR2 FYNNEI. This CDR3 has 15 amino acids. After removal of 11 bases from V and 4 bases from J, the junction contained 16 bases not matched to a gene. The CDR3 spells CAALTQRDSGETQYF. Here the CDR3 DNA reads TGTGCCGCGTTGACACAGCGGGACTCAGGAGAGACCCAGTACTTC.

CDR3 in amino acids: CASSLHQGNTEAFF. The DNA of the CDR3 is TGTGCCAGCAGCTTACATCAGGGGAACACTGAAGCTTTCTTT. The chain links TRBV7-8 to TRBJ1-1, with D possibly being TRBD1 (5 bases). This CDR3 has 14 amino acids. CDR1 SGHVS and CDR2 FQNEAQ come from the germline V gene. V lost 2 bases to trimming and J lost 1 base, with 8 bases between them.

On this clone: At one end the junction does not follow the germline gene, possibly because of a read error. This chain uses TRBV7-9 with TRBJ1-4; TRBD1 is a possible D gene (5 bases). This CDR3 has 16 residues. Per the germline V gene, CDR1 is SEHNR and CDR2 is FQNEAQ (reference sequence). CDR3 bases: TGTTCCAGCAGCTTACTTCGGCGTCAGGGTAGCGAAAAACTGTTTTTT. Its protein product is CSSSLLRRQGSEKLFF.

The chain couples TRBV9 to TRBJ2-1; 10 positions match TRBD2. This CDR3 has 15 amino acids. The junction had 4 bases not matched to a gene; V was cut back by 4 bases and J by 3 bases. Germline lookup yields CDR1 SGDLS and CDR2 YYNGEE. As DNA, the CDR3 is TGTGCCAGCAGCCCCAGCGGGGGGGGCTACAATGAGCAGTTCTTC. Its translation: CASSPSGGGYNEQFF.

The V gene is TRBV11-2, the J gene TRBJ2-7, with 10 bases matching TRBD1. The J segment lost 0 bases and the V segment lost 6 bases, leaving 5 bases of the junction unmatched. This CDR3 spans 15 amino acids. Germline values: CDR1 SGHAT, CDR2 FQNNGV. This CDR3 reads CASRLGQGSSYEQYF. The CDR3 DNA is TGTGCCAGCAGATTGGGACAGGGGAGCTCCTACGAGCAGTACTTC.

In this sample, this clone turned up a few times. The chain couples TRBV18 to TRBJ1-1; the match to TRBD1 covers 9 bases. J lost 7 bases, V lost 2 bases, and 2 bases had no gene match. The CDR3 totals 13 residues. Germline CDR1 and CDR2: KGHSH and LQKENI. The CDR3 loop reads CASSPRGQGEAFF. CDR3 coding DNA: TGTGCCAGCTCACCAAGGGGACAGGGTGAAGCTTTCTTT.

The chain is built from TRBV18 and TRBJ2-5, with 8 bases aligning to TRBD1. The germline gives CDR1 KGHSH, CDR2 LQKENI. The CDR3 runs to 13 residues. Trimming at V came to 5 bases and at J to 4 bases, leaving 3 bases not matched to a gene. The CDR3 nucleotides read TGTGCCAGCTCAGTGACAGGGGTAGAGACCCAGTACTTC. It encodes CASSVTGVETQYF.

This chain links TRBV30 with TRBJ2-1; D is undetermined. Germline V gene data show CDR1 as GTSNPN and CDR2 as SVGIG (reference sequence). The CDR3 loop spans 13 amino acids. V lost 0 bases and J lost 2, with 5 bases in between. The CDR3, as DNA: TGTGCCTGGAGTGTACACCCCTACAATGAGCAGTTCTTC. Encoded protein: CAWSVHPYNEQFF.

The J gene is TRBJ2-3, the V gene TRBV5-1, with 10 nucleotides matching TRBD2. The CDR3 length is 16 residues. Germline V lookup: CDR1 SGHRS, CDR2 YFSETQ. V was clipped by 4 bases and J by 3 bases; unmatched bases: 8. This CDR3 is CASSPKPGLATDTQYF. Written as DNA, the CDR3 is TGCGCCAGCAGCCCGAAGCCGGGACTAGCGACAGATACGCAGTATTTT. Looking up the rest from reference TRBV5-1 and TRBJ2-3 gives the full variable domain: KAGVTQTPRYLIKTRGQQVTLSCSPISGHRSVSWYQQTPGQGLQFLFEYFSETQRNKGNFPGRFSGRQFSNSRSEMNVSTLELGDSALYLCASSPKPGLATDTQYFGPGTRLTVL.

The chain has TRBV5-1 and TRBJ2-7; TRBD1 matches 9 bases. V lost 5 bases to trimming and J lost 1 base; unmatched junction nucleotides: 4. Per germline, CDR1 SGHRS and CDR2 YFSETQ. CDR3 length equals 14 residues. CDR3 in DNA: TGCGCCAGCAGGGGACAGGGTACGTCCTACGAGCAGTACTTC. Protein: CASRGQGTSYEQYF.

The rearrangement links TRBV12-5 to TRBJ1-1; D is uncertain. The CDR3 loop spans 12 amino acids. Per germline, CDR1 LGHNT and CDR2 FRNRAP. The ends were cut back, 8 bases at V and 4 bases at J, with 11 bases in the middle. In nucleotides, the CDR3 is TGTGCTAGTCAAGGAGAGCGCACTGAAGCTTTCTTT. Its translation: CASQGERTEAFF.

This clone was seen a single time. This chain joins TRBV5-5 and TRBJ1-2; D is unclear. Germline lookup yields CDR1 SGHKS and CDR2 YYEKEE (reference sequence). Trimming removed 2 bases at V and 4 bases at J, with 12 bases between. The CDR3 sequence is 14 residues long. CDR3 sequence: CASSFAESSYGYTF. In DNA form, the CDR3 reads TGTGCCAGCAGCTTCGCCGAGTCTTCCTATGGCTACACCTTC.

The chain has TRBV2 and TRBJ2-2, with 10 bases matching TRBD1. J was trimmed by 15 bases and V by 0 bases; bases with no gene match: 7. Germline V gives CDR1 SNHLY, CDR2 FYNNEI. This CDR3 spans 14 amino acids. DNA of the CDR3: TGTGCCAGCAGTGAAGCGACGGGACAGGGGTGGTTGTTTTTT. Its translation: CASSEATGQGWLFF. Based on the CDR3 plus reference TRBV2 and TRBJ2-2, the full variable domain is EPEVTQTPSHQVTQMGQEVILRCVPISNHLYFYWYRQILGQKVEFLVSFYNNEISEKSEIFDDQFSVERPDGSNFTLKIRSTKLEDSAMYFCASSEATGQGWLFFGEGSRLTVL.

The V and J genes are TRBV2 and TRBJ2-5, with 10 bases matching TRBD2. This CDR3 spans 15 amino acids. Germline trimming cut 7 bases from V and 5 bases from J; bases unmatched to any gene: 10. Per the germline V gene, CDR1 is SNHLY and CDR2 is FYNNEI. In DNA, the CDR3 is TGTGCCAGCACCAGCGGGGGGGCCGTGGGGGAGACCCAGTACTTC. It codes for CASTSGGAVGETQYF.

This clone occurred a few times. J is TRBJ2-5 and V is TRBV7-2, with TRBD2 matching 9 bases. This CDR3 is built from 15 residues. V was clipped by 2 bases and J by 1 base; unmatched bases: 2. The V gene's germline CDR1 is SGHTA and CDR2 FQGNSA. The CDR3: CASSLQLAGQETQYF. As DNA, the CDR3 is TGTGCCAGCAGCTTACAACTAGCGGGCCAAGAGACCCAGTACTTC.